The present TCR beta chain was sequenced within a study of cytomegalovirus exposure and HLA in healthy donors. Germline V lookup: CDR1 MGHRA, CDR2 YSYEKL. The CDR3 sequence is 14 residues long. Between the trimmed V and J ends, which lost 1 base and 0 bases, there was a span of 5 bases. PCR involved 60 Vbeta and 13 Jbeta primers. Repertoires were generated with immunoSEQ multiplex PCR, while TCRdb's copy carries only in-frame clones and drops some. This sample has 150,000 or so clones; 70% to 80% occur once, and the top ten carry approximately 15%. The sample taken for sequencing was PBMCs. The sequence was obtained from a woman aged 40 to 50 in good health and CMV-seronegative. The chain links TRBV4-1 to TRBJ2-3; D is ambiguous. The DNA for the CDR3 is TGCGCCAGCAGCCAAGTTCTGAGCACAGATACGCAGTATTTT. It codes for CASSQVLSTDTQYF.